A selection of T cell receptor beta chains follows, all from one sample in a study of blood T cell repertoires in COVID-19. Here immunoSEQ multiplex PCR was the method, and the copy in TCRdb shows in-frame clones only, minus some. The sample yields tens of thousands of clones, nearly 90% seen once. Material for sequencing was peripheral blood. These receptors were collected from a woman between 55 and 75 years old with COVID-19, enrolled during active disease. CDR3s include the opening cysteine and the closing phenylalanine or tryptophan. D genes are given only for firm matches. Clone size is given for some rows only: seen once, a few or many times, or a class if the clone is expanded.

TRBJ2-2	-	TRBD2	TRBV30	TGTGCCTGGAGGGACCCCGGACTAGCGGGAGACACCGGGGAGCTGTTTTTT	CAWRDPGLAGDTGELFF
TRBJ2-7	-	TRBD1	TRBV2	TGTGCCAGCAGCCTGGGCGGGACAGGGGTCTACGAGCAGTACTTC	CASSLGGTGVYEQYF
TRBJ1-5	few	-	TRBV6-5	TGTGCCAGCGGGCCCAATCAGCCCCAGCATTTT	CASGPNQPQHF
TRBJ2-5	-	-	TRBV7-7	TGTGCCAGCAGCCTCCGCGGGGGGACAGAAGAGACCCAGTACTTC	CASSLRGGTEETQYF
TRBJ2-7	-	TRBD2	TRBV7-9	TGTGCCAGCAGCTTAGACCTAGCGGGAGGTTACTACGAGCAGTACTTC	CASSLDLAGGYYEQYF
TRBJ2-7	once	-	TRBV19	TGTGCCAGTAAGAGACAGGGAGGTTACGAGCAGTACTTC	CASKRQGGYEQYF
TRBJ2-7	-	-	TRBV10-3	TGTGCCATCAGTGAGTGGGCAGACCCCTACGAGCAGTACTTC	CAISEWADPYEQYF
TRBJ2-2	-	TRBD2	TRBV10-3	TGTGCCATCAGCGGGGGGGCCGGCGGGGAGCTGTTTTTT	CAISGGAGGELFF
TRBJ2-7	-	-	TRBV7-2	TGTGCCAGCAGCCCACTTTCTTCCTACGAGCAGTACTTC	CASSPLSSYEQYF
TRBJ2-6	-	-	TRBV28	TGTGCCAGCAGCCTCCCTGGGGCCAACGTCCTGACTTTC	CASSLPGANVLTF